The 8 T cell receptor beta chains listed next were all sequenced from one sample in a study of T cell changes during pregnancy in multiple sclerosis. The protocol was immunoSEQ multiplex PCR, while the TCRdb copy is restricted to in-frame clones and leaves out a portion. The sample has tens of thousands of clones, roughly 91% seen once. The sample was CD4+ T cells from peripheral blood mononuclear cells, taken in the first trimester of pregnancy. These receptor sequences come from a female donor in good health, enrolled as a control in a pregnancy study.

The gene calls are TRBV6-6 and TRBJ2-2; possibly TRBD2 for D (5 bases). Germline V gene lookup returns CDR1 MNHNY and CDR2 SVGAGI (reference sequence). The V gene lost 2 bases and the J gene lost 4 bases, with 5 bases spanning the gap. The CDR3 is 13 amino acids. The CDR3 sequence: CASSYGSTGELFF. The CDR3 bases are TGTGCCAGCAGTTACGGGAGCACCGGGGAGCTGTTTTTT.

The rearrangement joins TRBV10-3 to TRBJ1-6; 7 bases agree with TRBD1. In germline, CDR1 is ENHRY, CDR2 SYGVKD. V lost 4 bases and J lost 7; bases outside the gene matches: 1. The CDR3 spans 13 residues. The CDR3 DNA sequence: TGTGCCATCAGTGCAGGGGGGAATTCACCCCTCCACTTT. Translating gives CAISAGGNSPLHF.

This clone was observed once. This sequence joins TRBV30 and TRBJ1-2; a weak D match, TRBD1 (5 bases). This CDR3 has 12 residues. Germline CDR1 is GTSNPN and CDR2 is SVGIG (reference sequence). V lost 5 bases to trimming and J lost 8 bases, with 15 bases between them. The CDR3 DNA is TGTGCCTGGGGGCCAGGGATTTACGGCTACACCTTC. Translation gives CAWGPGIYGYTF.

This clone was picked up one time. The V and J genes are TRBV5-1 and TRBJ1-4, with D possibly matching TRBD1 (6 bases). The CDR3 covers 16 residues. Trimming stripped 4 bases from V and 8 bases from J, with 21 bases between. Germline CDR1 is SGHRS and CDR2 is YFSETQ. CDR3 coding DNA: TGCGCCAGCAGCGTGGGTGCAGTACAGGGAAACGAAAAACTGTTTTTT. Its protein product is CASSVGAVQGNEKLFF. The full variable domain, rest sourced from reference TRBV5-1 and TRBJ1-4, is KAGVTQTPRYLIKTRGQQVTLSCSPISGHRSVSWYQQTPGQGLQFLFEYFSETQRNKGNFPGRFSGRQFSNSRSEMNVSTLELGDSALYLCASSVGAVQGNEKLFFGSGTQLSVL.

In this sample, this clone turned up once. The chain uses TRBV7-8 and TRBJ2-7; maybe TRBD2 (5 bases). V was pared by 5 bases and J by 3 bases, with 20 bases between. This CDR3 has 16 residues. The germline V gene has CDR1 SGHVS and CDR2 FQNEAQ. The CDR3 DNA reads as TGTGCCAGCAGCCCCCTCGGTGGAACTGGACTCTACGAGCAGTACTTC. This sequence encodes CASSPLGGTGLYEQYF.

The rearrangement links TRBV2 to TRBJ2-3; a possible D gene is TRBD1 (5 bases). The CDR3 is made up of 13 amino acids. CDR1 and CDR2 from the germline V gene are SNHLY and FYNNEI. Between the trimmed V and J ends, which lost 3 bases and 8 bases, there was a span of 12 bases. The CDR3 sequence: CASSDSREGTQYF. The CDR3 DNA follows: TGTGCCAGCAGTGACTCCAGGGAAGGTACGCAGTATTTT.

This rearrangement joins TRBV11-2 to TRBJ2-7, with TRBD2 matching 8 bases. The CDR3 totals 14 residues. J was trimmed by 5 bases and V by 9 bases; bases with no gene match: 12. The germline gives CDR1 SGHAT, CDR2 FQNNGV. In DNA, the CDR3 is TGTGCCAGTGCCGCATATAGCGGGACTCACGAGCAGTACTTC. Its translation: CASAAYSGTHEQYF.

This chain connects TRBV29-1 to TRBJ2-3; D is possibly TRBD1 (5 bases). V shed 3 bases and J shed 3 bases, with 10 bases lying between them. The CDR3 has 13 residues. The germline CDR1 and CDR2 sequences are SQVTM and ANQGSEA. The DNA for the CDR3 is TGCAGCGTTGACGACAGTAGGACAGATACGCAGTATTTT. Encoded protein: CSVDDSRTDTQYF.